This note documents a single T cell receptor beta chain sequence. The antigen is undetermined. This sample stems from a study of identifying expanded T cells in peripheral blood. Measured with immunoSEQ multiplex PCR; TCRdb has only the in-frame clones, and not every one. This sample has under 110,000 clones, with around 85% found just once. During the collection period, no donor immune events like infections were recorded. General study results and limits: Differentially abundant clones: around 1.2 between replicates, 16.4 at two to three weeks, under 25 at four. Roughly 2-week clone count variance significantly increased as total template count grew.

The sequencing input was blood. The receptor's source is a person aged 18 to 75 in good health.

Here the CDR3 reads CASSEAGGLNEKLFF. The CDR3, as DNA: TGTGCCAGCAGTGAAGCGGGGGGACTTAATGAAAAACTGTTTTTT. The rearrangement joins TRBV6-1 to TRBJ1-4, with a tentative D call TRBD1 (5 bases). The germline V gene encodes CDR1 MNHNS and CDR2 SASEGT. The CDR3 spans 15 residues. Trimming stripped 0 bases from V and 4 bases from J, with 9 bases between.